The present T cell receptor (beta chain) was sequenced within a study of cytomegalovirus exposure and HLA in healthy donors. Study-level findings and limits: Rarity characterized most TCR sequences, yet some public TCRs appeared in many donors. Under in vitro conditions, a few CMV-associated chains were confirmed as specific for CMV antigens.

The data were produced by immunoSEQ multiplex PCR, yet TCRdb's version contains in-frame clones alone and is incomplete. Of 200,000 to 250,000 clones listed, roughly 84% are singletons. CDR3 size: 17 residues. The germline V and J ends were trimmed by 6 bases and 0 bases, with 19 bases remaining between them. Germline V CDR1 and CDR2: SGHTA, FQGNSA. As regards this clone: Its antigen is unidentified.

The chain couples TRBV7-2 to TRBJ2-3; D possibly uses TRBD1 or TRBD2 (5 bases each). This clonotype was sampled from a woman in her 30s in good health and CMV-seropositive. The sequencing input was PBMCs. This chain's CDR3 is CASSSNGGADSTDTQYF. The CDR3 DNA is TGTGCCAGCAGTTCAAATGGGGGAGCCGACAGCACAGATACGCAGTATTTT. Full variable domain (rest looked up from reference TRBV7-2 and TRBJ2-3): GAGVSQSPSNKVTEKGKDVELRCDPISGHTALYWYRQSLGQGLEFLIYFQGNSAPDKSGLPSDRFSAERTGGSVSTLTIQRTQQEDSAVYLCASSSNGGADSTDTQYFGPGTRLTVL.